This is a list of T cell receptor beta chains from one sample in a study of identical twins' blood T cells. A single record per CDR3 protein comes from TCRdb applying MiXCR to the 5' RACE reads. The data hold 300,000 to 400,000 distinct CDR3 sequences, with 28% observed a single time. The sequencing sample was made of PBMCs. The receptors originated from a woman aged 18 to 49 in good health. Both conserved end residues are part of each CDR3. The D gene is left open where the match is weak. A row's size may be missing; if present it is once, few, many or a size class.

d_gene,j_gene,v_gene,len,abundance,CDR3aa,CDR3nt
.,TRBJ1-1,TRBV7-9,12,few,CASSLAVGVAFF,TGTGCCAGCAGCTTAGCGGTGGGGGTCGCTTTCTTT
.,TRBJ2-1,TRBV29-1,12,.,CSVFGPGNEQFF,TGCAGCGTTTTTGGACCCGGTAATGAGCAGTTCTTC
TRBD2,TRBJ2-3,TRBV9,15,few,CASTRGTSGTDTQYF,TGTGCCAGCACCCGAGGGACTAGCGGCACAGATACGCAGTATTTT
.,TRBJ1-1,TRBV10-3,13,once,CAIRSSGDTETFF,TGTGCCATCAGGTCAAGTGGGGACACTGAAACTTTCTTT
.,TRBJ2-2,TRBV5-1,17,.,CVSSLIGTDANTGELFF,TGCGTCAGCAGCTTAATTGGAACCGACGCGAACACCGGGGAGCTGTTTTTT
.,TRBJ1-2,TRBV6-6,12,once,CATHQGIKGYTF,TGTGCCACCCACCAGGGGATAAAGGGCTACACCTTC
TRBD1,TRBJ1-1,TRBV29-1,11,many,CSVGTVTEAFF,TGCAGCGTGGGGACAGTGACTGAAGCTTTCTTT
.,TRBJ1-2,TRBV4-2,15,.,CASSQPDSRTYGYTF,TGTGCCAGCAGCCAACCGGACTCTCGCACCTATGGCTACACCTTC
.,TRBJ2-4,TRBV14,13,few,CASSQDVTGIQYF,TGTGCCAGCAGCCAAGATGTGACGGGTATTCAGTACTTC
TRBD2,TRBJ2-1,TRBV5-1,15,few,CASSRTSGGVNEQFF,TGCGCCAGCAGCCGGACTAGCGGGGGGGTCAATGAGCAGTTCTTC
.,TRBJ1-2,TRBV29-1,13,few,CSVTGIGSEGYTF,TGCAGCGTTACAGGGATTGGGAGTGAAGGCTACACCTTC
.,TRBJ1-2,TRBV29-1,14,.,CSVVQPVPNYGYTF,TGCAGCGTTGTGCAGCCCGTACCTAACTATGGCTACACCTTC
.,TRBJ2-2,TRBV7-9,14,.,CACSWDTNTGELFF,TGTGCCTGCAGCTGGGACACAAACACCGGGGAGCTGTTTTTT
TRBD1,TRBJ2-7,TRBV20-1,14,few,CSARPWTGAYEQYF,TGCAGTGCTAGGCCCTGGACAGGGGCGTACGAGCAGTACTTC
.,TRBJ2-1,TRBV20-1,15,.,CSASLGASGTDEQFF,TGCAGTGCTAGTTTAGGGGCATCGGGGACCGATGAGCAGTTCTTC
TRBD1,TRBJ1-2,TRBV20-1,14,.,CSARPTGSDYGYTF,TGCAGTGCTAGACCGACAGGGAGTGACTATGGCTACACCTTC
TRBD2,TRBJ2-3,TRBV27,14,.,CASTWGGDTDTQYF,TGTGCCAGCACCTGGGGGGGGGACACAGATACGCAGTATTTT
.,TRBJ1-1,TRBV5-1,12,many,CASSWGDSEAFF,TGCGCCAGCAGCTGGGGGGATTCTGAAGCTTTCTTT
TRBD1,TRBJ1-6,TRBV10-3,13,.,CALGQEVNSRLHF,TGTGCCCTGGGACAGGAGGTCAATTCACGCCTCCACTTT
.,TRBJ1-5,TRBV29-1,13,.,CSVSGGGDQPQHF,TGCAGCGTTTCTGGAGGAGGGGATCAGCCCCAGCATTTT
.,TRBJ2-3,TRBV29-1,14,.,CSVPSAPRTDTQYF,TGCAGCGTGCCTAGCGCCCCCCGGACAGATACGCAGTATTTT
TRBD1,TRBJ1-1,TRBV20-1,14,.,CSARIRGRYTEAFF,TGCAGTGCTAGGATTAGGGGGCGGTACACTGAAGCTTTCTTT
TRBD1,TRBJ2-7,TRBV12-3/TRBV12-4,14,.,CASSFDREFHEQYF,TGTGCCAGCAGTTTCGACAGGGAATTCCACGAGCAGTACTTC
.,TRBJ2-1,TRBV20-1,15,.,CSAQAGLASYNEQFF,TGCAGTGCCCAAGCCGGGCTAGCGTCTTACAATGAGCAGTTCTTC
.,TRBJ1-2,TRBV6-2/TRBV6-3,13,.,CATGTAANYGYTF,TGTGCCACCGGGACGGCAGCTAACTATGGCTACACCTTC
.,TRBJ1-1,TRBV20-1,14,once,CSAPNPVLNTEAFF,TGCAGTGCCCCAAACCCGGTTTTGAACACTGAAGCTTTCTTT
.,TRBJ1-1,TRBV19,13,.,CASSPDPIQEAFF,TGTGCCAGTAGTCCGGACCCAATTCAAGAGGCTTTCTTT
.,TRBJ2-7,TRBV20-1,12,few,CSASDSTYEQYF,TGCAGTGCTAGCGACAGTACCTACGAGCAGTACTTC
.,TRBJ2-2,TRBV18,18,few,CASSPLMVTVTNTGELFF,TGTGCCAGCTCACCTTTAATGGTCACAGTAACGAACACCGGGGAGCTGTTTTTT
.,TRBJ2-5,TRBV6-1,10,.,CASWQEAQYF,TGTGCCAGCTGGCAAGAGGCCCAGTACTTC